The 5 T cell receptor beta chains in this list originate from one sample, sequenced in a study of T cells in Graves' hyperthyroidism and ophthalmopathy. Amplification of TCR beta CDR3 regions was performed using RNA transcripts as template. HTBI primers drove first-round RT-PCR of the TCR CDR3. One entry per CDR3 protein, called by TCRdb with MiXCR from the multiplex PCR reads. The sample comprises about 560,000 distinct CDR3 sequences, around 15% of which are singletons, and around a sixth rests with the top ten. Sequencing input: blood. The receptors derive from a woman aged 18-29 years with Graves' hyperthyroidism.

This clonotype occurred a few times. The chain couples TRBV27 to TRBJ1-5, with TRBD1 as a possible D gene (5 bases). The ends were cut back, 5 bases at V and 7 bases at J, with 12 bases in the middle. This CDR3 contains 13 residues. The V gene's germline CDR1 is MNHEY and CDR2 SMNVEV (reference sequence). CDR3: CASSPKGRQPQHF. CDR3 DNA sequence: TGTGCCAGCAGTCCGAAGGGGAGGCAGCCCCAGCATTTT.

This chain uses TRBV6-1 with TRBJ2-1, with unresolved D. From germline, CDR1 is MNHNS and CDR2 SASEGT. This CDR3 has 12 amino acids. V shed 6 bases and J shed 5 bases, with 8 bases lying between them. The CDR3 coding sequence is TGTGCCAGCAGGACGAACAACAATGAGCAGTTCTTC. This translates into CASRTNNNEQFF.

There are many counts of this clonotype. The chain has TRBV7-2 and TRBJ2-3, with no clear D. Germline CDR1 reads SGHTA; CDR2 reads FQGNSA. The CDR3 length is 12 residues. V lost 6 bases to trimming and J lost 0 bases, with 4 bases between them. The CDR3 region is CASRWSTDTQYF. The CDR3 DNA is TGTGCCAGCAGGTGGAGCACAGATACGCAGTATTTT.

This clonotype was recorded many times. J is TRBJ2-3 and V is TRBV6-1, with 8 bases fitting TRBD2. Trimming took 9 bases from V and 0 from J; bases not matched to a gene: 17. The length of the CDR3 is 18 residues. Germline V lookup: CDR1 MNHNS, CDR2 SASEGT. The CDR3 sequence: CASPDVGGGTPSTDTQYF. CDR3 nucleotides: TGTGCCAGTCCCGACGTGGGCGGGGGGACCCCCAGCACAGATACGCAGTATTTT.

This clonotype occurred a few times. The chain combines TRBV5-5 with TRBJ2-1; D unresolved. This CDR3 is 15 amino acids long. The ends were cut back, 1 base at V and 2 bases at J, with 10 bases in the middle. CDR1 is SGHKS, CDR2 YYEKEE, per germline (reference sequence). The CDR3 here is CASSLNSPAYNEQFF. For the CDR3, the DNA is TGTGCCAGCAGCTTGAACAGTCCAGCCTACAATGAGCAGTTCTTC.